A selection of T cell receptor beta chains follows, all from one sample in a study of shared clonotypes between healthy human individuals. Assay used: immunoSEQ multiplex PCR; TCRdb lists only in-frame clones, some missing. This sample has roughly 700,000 clones, with 74% found just once. Sequenced: memory CD4+ T cells sorted from blood. The receptors here all came from a woman in her twenties or thirties in good health. The CDR3 runs from the conserved cysteine through the conserved F or W. The D gene is left open where the match is weak. Not every row has a clone size; where given, it reads once, few, many or a size class.

size	D	J	V	CDR3	DNA
-	-	TRBJ1-5	TRBV7-2	CASSLREGNQPQHF	TGTGCCAGCAGCTTACGGGAGGGCAATCAGCCCCAGCATTTT
-	TRBD2	TRBJ2-7	TRBV28	CASSLPGGVPSSYEQYF	TGTGCCAGCAGTCTCCCGGGGGGTGTCCCGAGCTCCTACGAGCAGTACTTC
-	-	TRBJ2-5	TRBV11-1	CASSADRIQYF	TGTGCCAGCAGCGCGGACAGAATCCAGTACTTC
-	-	TRBJ1-2	TRBV7-9	CASSLGQFYGYTF	TGTGCCAGCAGCTTAGGGCAGTTTTATGGCTACACCTTC
-	-	TRBJ1-2	TRBV6-6	CASSYSSPGPSYGYTF	TGTGCCAGCAGTTACTCGTCCCCAGGCCCCTCCTATGGCTACACCTTC
-	-	TRBJ2-3	TRBV19	CASRSGVSLSTDTQYF	TGTGCCAGTAGAAGCGGAGTTAGCCTAAGCACAGATACGCAGTATTTT
-	-	TRBJ2-5	TRBV5-1	CASSQQETQYF	TGCGCCAGCAGTCAGCAAGAGACCCAGTACTTC
-	-	TRBJ2-3	TRBV27	CATPFEGTDTQYF	TGTGCCACCCCATTCGAGGGGACAGATACGCAGTATTTT
-	TRBD2	TRBJ2-1	TRBV6-5	CASSPLAGAVSEFF	TGTGCCAGCAGTCCGCTAGCGGGAGCGGTTTCAGAGTTCTTC
few	TRBD1	TRBJ1-2	TRBV6-6	CASSPTGDYGYTF	TGTGCCAGCAGTCCCACAGGGGACTATGGCTACACCTTC
few	TRBD2	TRBJ2-5	TRBV7-6	CASSLASGLGSGETQYF	TGTGCCAGCAGCTTAGCGTCAGGACTAGGGTCTGGGGAGACCCAGTACTTC